The entry below gives a single T cell receptor beta chain sequence along with its context. This entry belongs to a study of blood T cell repertoires in COVID-19. Study-wide context: Samples of COVID-19 (acute and convalescent) were obtained from the United States, Italy and Spain. Sample material is recorded as cDNA or gDNA derived from T cells, B-cell-depleted T cells, or PBMCs.

V was clipped by 6 bases and J by 0 bases; unmatched bases: 12. Germline V lookup: CDR1 SGHKS, CDR2 YYEKEE (reference sequence). The CDR3 contains 17 residues. Authors' methods: Estimation of nucleated cell counts relied on the amplification of reference gene primers. The data were produced by immunoSEQ multiplex PCR, yet TCRdb's version contains in-frame clones alone and is incomplete. V, J and clone size were drawn from that table, and D and trimming were deduced from the DNA. The profile shows fewer than 250,000 clones, about 85% of them singletons. Followed over time, Seattle patients had been enrolled while infection was active.

Sample: peripheral blood. This TCR derives from a woman older than 75 with COVID-19, enrolled during active disease. The genes are TRBV5-5 and TRBJ1-2; 9 nucleotides line up with TRBD1. The CDR3 sequence is CASTQGQGQLTNYGYTF. The CDR3 DNA reads TGTGCCAGCACCCAAGGACAGGGGCAATTGACTAACTATGGCTACACCTTC. Based on the CDR3 plus reference TRBV5-5 and TRBJ1-2, the full variable domain is DAGVTQSPTHLIKTRGQQVTLRCSPISGHKSVSWYQQVLGQGPQFIFQYYEKEERGRGNFPDRFSARQFPNYSSELNVNALLLGDSALYLCASTQGQGQLTNYGYTFGSGTRLTVV.